This TCR beta chain was retrieved from a study of identical twins. The study, taken as a whole, reports: The authors noted that invariant MAIT and iNKT cells could partly confound zero-insertion analyses.

A universal primer site came from template switching; cDNA carried unique molecular identifiers. TCRdb redid the calling of the 5' RACE reads with MiXCR, one entry per CDR3 protein. This sample has 450,000 to 600,000 distinct CDR3 sequences, with around 20% found just once. Points on this clonotype: What it binds is not known.

CDR3 length equals 17 residues. With V trimmed by 1 base and J by 3 bases, 7 bases remained unmatched. These data were also filed under a second study, of yellow fever vaccine responses in identical twins.

The sample taken for sequencing was CD4+ T cells sorted from blood. The chain employs TRBV12-3 or TRBV12-4 and TRBJ2-7; TRBD2 matches at 12 bases. The receptor was derived from a woman aged 18-35 years in good health. The CDR3 sequence: CASSLGERLAGDYEQYF. CDR3 nucleotides: TGTGCCAGCAGTTTAGGGGAACGACTAGCGGGAGACTACGAGCAGTACTTC.